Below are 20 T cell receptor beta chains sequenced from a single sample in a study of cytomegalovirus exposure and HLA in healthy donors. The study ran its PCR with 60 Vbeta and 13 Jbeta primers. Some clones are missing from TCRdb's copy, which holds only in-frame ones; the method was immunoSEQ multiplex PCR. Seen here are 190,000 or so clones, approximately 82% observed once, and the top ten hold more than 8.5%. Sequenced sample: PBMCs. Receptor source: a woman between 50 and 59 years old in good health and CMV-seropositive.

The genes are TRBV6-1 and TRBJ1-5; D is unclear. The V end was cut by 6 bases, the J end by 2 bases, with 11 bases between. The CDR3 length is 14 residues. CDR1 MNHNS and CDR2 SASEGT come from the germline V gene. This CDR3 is CASRPGRGNQPQHF. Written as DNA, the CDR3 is TGTGCCAGCAGACCCGGGAGGGGCAATCAGCCCCAGCATTTT.

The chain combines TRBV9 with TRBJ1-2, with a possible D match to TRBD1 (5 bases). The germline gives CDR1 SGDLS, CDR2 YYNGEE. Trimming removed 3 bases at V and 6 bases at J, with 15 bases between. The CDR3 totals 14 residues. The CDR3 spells CASSATQVKNGYTF. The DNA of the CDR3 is TGTGCCAGCAGCGCCACACAGGTGAAAAATGGCTACACCTTC.

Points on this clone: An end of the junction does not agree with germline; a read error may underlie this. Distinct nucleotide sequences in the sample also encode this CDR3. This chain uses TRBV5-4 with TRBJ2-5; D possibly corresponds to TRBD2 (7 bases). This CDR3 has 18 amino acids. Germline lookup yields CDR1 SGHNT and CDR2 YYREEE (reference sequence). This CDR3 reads CASSQALSGGGRGETQYF. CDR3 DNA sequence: TGCGCCAGCAGCCAAGCCTTATCGGGGGGCGGCAGGGGAGAGACCCAGTACTTC.

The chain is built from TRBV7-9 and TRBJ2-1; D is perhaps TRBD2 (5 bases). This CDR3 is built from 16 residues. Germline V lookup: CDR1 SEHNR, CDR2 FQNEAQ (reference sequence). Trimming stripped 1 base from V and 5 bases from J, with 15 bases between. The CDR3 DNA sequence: TGTGCCAGCAGCTTAGTAAGGGAACGGGAACACAATGAGCAGTTCTTC. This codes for CASSLVREREHNEQFF. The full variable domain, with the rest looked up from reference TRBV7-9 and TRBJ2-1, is DTGVSQNPRHKITKRGQNVTFRCDPISEHNRLYWYRQTLGQGPEFLTYFQNEAQLEKSRLLSDRFSAERPKGSFSTLEIQRTEQGDSAMYLCASSLVREREHNEQFFGPGTRLTVL.

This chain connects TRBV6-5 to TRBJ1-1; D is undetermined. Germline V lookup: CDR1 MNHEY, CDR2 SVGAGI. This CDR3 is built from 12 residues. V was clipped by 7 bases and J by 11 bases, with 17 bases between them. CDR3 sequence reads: CASTRVGGEAFF. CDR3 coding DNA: TGTGCCAGCACTCGTGTGGGTGGAGAGGCTTTCTTT.

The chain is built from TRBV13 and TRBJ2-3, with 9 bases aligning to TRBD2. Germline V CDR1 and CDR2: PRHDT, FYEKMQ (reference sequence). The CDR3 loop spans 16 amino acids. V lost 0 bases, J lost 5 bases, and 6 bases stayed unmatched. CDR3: CASSLGLRGGGDTQYF. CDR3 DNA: TGTGCCAGCAGCTTAGGCCTGCGGGGGGGCGGAGATACGCAGTATTTT.

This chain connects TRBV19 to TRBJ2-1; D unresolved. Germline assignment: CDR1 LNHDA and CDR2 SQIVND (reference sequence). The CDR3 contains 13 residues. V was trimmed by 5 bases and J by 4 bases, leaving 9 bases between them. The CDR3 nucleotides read TGTGCCAGTAGTCATCCCGGGTACAATGAGCAGTTCTTC. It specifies CASSHPGYNEQFF.

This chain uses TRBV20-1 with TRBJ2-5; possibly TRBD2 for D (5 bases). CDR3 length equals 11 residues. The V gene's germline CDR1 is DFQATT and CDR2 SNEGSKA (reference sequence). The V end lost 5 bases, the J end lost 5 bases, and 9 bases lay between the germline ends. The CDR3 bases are TGCAGTGCTCGAGGGCGGGAGACCCAGTACTTC. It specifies CSARGRETQYF.

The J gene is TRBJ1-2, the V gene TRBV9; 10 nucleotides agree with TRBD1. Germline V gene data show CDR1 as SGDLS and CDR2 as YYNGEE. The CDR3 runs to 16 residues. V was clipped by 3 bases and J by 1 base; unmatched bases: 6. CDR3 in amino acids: CASSGVGTGVNYGYTF. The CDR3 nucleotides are TGTGCCAGCAGCGGAGTGGGGACAGGGGTTAACTATGGCTACACCTTC.

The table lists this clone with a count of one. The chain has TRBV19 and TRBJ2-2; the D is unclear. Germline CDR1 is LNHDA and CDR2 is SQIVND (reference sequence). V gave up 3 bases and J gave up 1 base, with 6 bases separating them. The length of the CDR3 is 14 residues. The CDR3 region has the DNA TGTGCCAGTAGTATCCCCCAGAACACCGGGGAGCTGTTTTTT. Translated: CASSIPQNTGELFF.

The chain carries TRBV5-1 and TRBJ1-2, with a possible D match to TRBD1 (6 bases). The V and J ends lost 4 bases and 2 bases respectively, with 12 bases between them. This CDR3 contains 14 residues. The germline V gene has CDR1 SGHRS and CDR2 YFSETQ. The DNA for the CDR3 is TGCGCCAGCAGCCTGCATCAGGGGAACTATGGCTACACCTTC. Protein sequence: CASSLHQGNYGYTF. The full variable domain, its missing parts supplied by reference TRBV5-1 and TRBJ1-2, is KAGVTQTPRYLIKTRGQQVTLSCSPISGHRSVSWYQQTPGQGLQFLFEYFSETQRNKGNFPGRFSGRQFSNSRSEMNVSTLELGDSALYLCASSLHQGNYGYTFGSGTRLTVV.

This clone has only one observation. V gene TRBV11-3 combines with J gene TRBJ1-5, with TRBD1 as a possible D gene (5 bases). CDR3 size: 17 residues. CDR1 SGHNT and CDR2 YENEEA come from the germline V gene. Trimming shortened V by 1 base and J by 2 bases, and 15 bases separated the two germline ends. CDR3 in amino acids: CASSLGFLLQGNQPQHF. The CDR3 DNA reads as TGTGCCAGCAGCTTAGGGTTTTTATTACAGGGCAATCAGCCCCAGCATTTT.

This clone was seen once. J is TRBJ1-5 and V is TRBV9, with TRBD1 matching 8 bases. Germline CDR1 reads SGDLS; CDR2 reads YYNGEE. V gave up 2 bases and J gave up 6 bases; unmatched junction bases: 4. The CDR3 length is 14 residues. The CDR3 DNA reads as TGTGCCAGCAGCGTCGGACAGGGTACTCAGCCCCAGCATTTT. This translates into CASSVGQGTQPQHF. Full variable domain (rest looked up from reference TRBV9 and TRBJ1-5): DSGVTQTPKHLITATGQRVTLRCSPRSGDLSVYWYQQSLDQGLQFLIQYYNGEERAKGNILERFSAQQFPDLHSELNLSSLELGDSALYFCASSVGQGTQPQHFGDGTRLSIL.

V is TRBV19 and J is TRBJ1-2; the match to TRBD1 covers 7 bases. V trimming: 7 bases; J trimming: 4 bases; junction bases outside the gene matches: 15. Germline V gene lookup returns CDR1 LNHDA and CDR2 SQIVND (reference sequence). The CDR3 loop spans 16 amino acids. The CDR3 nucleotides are TGTGCCAGTACGCCGGGCAGGGGGTTTCCTGTCTATGGCTACACCTTC. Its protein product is CASTPGRGFPVYGYTF. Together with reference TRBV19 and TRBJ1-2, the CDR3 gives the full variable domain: DGGITQSPKYLFRKEGQNVTLSCEQNLNHDAMYWYRQDPGQGLRLIYYSQIVNDFQKGDIAEGYSVSREKKESFPLTVTSAQKNPTAFYLCASTPGRGFPVYGYTFGSGTRLTVV.

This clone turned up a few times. The CDR3 region has the DNA TGCGCCAGCAGCCGGGTGAACACTGAAGCTTTCTTT. Protein product: CASSRVNTEAFF. The chain combines TRBV5-1 with TRBJ1-1; no clear D. V was trimmed by 4 bases and J by 0 bases, leaving 4 bases between them. The CDR3 extends over 12 amino acids. CDR1 SGHRS and CDR2 YFSETQ come from the germline V gene.

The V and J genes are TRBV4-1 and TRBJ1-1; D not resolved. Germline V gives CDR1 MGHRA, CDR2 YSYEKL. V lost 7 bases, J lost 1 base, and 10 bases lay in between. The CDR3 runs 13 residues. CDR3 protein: CASTQRENTEAFF. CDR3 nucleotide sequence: TGCGCCAGCACCCAGAGGGAGAACACTGAAGCTTTCTTT.

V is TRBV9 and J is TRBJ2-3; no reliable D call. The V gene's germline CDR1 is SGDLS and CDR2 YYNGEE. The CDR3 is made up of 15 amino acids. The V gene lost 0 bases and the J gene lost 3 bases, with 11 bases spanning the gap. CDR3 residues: CASSVDRVLTDTQYF. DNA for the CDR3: TGTGCCAGCAGCGTAGACCGGGTTTTGACAGATACGCAGTATTTT. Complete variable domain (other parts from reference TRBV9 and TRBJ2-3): DSGVTQTPKHLITATGQRVTLRCSPRSGDLSVYWYQQSLDQGLQFLIQYYNGEERAKGNILERFSAQQFPDLHSELNLSSLELGDSALYFCASSVDRVLTDTQYFGPGTRLTVL.

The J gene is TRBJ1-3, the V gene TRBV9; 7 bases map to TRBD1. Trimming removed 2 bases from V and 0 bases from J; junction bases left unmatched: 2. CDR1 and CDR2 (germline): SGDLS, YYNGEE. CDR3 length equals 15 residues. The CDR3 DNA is TGTGCCAGCAGCGTGTCAGGGGGCTCTGGAAACACCATATATTTT. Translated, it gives CASSVSGGSGNTIYF.

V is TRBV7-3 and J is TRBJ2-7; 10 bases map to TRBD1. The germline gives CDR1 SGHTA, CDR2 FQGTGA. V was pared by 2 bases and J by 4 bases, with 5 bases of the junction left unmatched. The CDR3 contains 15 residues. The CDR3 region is CASSLDGTGAYEQYF. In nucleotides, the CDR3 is TGTGCCAGCAGCTTAGACGGGACAGGGGCTTACGAGCAGTACTTC.

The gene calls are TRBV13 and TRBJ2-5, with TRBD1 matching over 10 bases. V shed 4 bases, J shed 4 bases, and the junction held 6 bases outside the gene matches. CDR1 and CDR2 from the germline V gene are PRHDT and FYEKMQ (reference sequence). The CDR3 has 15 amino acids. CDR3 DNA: TGTGCCAGCAGCTACCGACAGGGGGCGATAGAGACCCAGTACTTC. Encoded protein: CASSYRQGAIETQYF.